The entry below describes one T cell receptor (beta chain). Its binding antigen is unknown. Base qualities are missing; no much larger clone stands one base away. This record comes from a study of cytomegalovirus exposure and HLA in healthy donors (dated by TCRdb to about 2017). For context, the study as a whole: An earlier analysis of some 600 of the donors reported roughly 300 Gb of sequence data and around 100 million unique TCR beta sequences obtained from around 170 million T cells. About 320 gigabases of sequencing data and approximately 85 million unique TCR sequences were included in an early release covering about 620 HLA-typed donors. Of the approximately 400 genotyped donors, approximately 83% fell in the genetic ancestry cluster associated with self-reported Caucasian donors. The study aimed to test whether cataloging public T cell receptors could reveal signatures of past pathogen exposure. Using immunosequencing, the study profiled T cell repertoires from 500 to 800 subjects and related those repertoires to cytomegalovirus serostatus. A separate validation cohort of 90 to 150 different subjects was used in addition to the 666-subject first cohort. High-throughput TCR immunosequencing, statistical association of individual TCRs with disease status, and machine learning were combined to predict cytomegalovirus infection status. In a later analysis, previously published TCR beta repertoires from about 640 donors were re-analyzed and high-resolution HLA genotyping was added so that TCR occurrence patterns could be studied. In the later analysis, no new phenotypic data were used to find candidate immune exposures; instead, reliance was placed on TCR beta sequences and their occurrence across donors. An earlier analysis of nearly 600 of the donors applied high-throughput TCR beta sequencing to assess whether each TCR beta V gene segment acted as functional or pseudogenic. Donor age, sex, ethnicity and CMV serostatus were compiled together with the repertoire data. In a later genetic analysis, genome-wide SNP genotypes for about three fifths of the 666 donors were used, and that subset was treated as a discovery cohort. Every discovery cohort repertoire had been produced on one sequencing platform. HLA typing included class I and class II loci at four-digit resolution. The number of typed donors differed by locus: about 620-640 for A, B, C, DRB1 and DQB1; some 500 for DQA1; 606 for DPA1; and 400 to 480 for DPB1. About five DR-DQ haplotypes were handled as single units for association and clustering because linkage in the cohort was strong. Across approximately 400 genotyped donors of the cohort, an average of about 240,000 unique TCR beta nucleotide sequences per donor were sequenced, and about a sixth of those sequences were non-productive.

CDR1 and CDR2 are drawn from the germline V gene: SGHVS, FQNEAQ. The CDR3, from cysteine to phenylalanine, totals 13 residues. Just the 39-base CDR3 DNA is kept, in frame starting at base 1. The junction carries 8 bases between V and J, which are trimmed by 3 bases and 3 bases respectively. Study-wide findings and limitations: Presence/absence analyses assumed roughly uniform sequencing depth across donors, an assumption that may not hold. In a later analysis, the rate of TCR association differed among HLA loci, with DRB1 alleles having the most associated TCRs and HLA-C alleles having the fewest. Most CMV-associated TCR beta chains appeared to be HLA-restricted in a later analysis, and the HLA associations seemed to be driven largely by CMV exposure. A further reported finding was that TCR beta sequences accurately predicted the HLA-A and HLA-B alleles for most subjects in the first cohort. Several of the top co-occurrence clusters appeared to be linked to parvovirus B19, influenza, CMV and Epstein-Barr virus, according to a later analysis. In the study, roughly 160 TCR beta chains were listed as associated with cytomegalovirus. It was suggested by the authors that the approach could potentially be generalized to other disease states and immunological phenotypes. The classifier was reported to diagnose cytomegalovirus status with high specificity and sensitivity in both the original cohort and the validation cohort. Because the 87-base-pair reads could not distinguish some IMGT-functional V segments, including TRBV6-2 and TRBV6-3, those segments were excluded. Around 16 rarely observed V segments, including chromosome 9 orphons, were excluded from the earlier analysis of several hundred of the donors because counts were too low. Broadly in line with IMGT annotations, most TCR beta V segments showed up in productive rearrangements about 87% or about 30% of the time in an earlier analysis of approximately 600 of the donors. When HLA alleles, especially DR and DQ, strongly co-occurred, attributing TCR associations to individual alleles was difficult. V-gene and J-gene trimming of TCR beta chains was associated with a missense DCLRE1C variant in a later genetic analysis, and the association was replicated in an independent cohort. In this cohort, only TCR beta chains were sequenced, and detectable features were limited by the absence of alpha or paired-chain data. A few of the identified cytomegalovirus-associated TCR beta chains were confirmed in vitro to be specific for cytomegalovirus antigens. A cluster of highly shared sequence variants was judged likely to represent a technical artifact of the sequencing pipeline. A later analysis found that HLA-associated TCR beta chains were more clonally expanded and had lower generation probabilities than equally common non-associated chains. CMV serostatus was the only immune exposure information available for the cohort. Because HLA typing was missing for some donors at each locus, association tests included only the typed subset. Specific HLA alleles were associated with 16,951 TCR beta sequences at a false discovery rate of 0.05 in a later analysis. In a later genetic analysis, fewer N-insertions in productive TCRs were reported among donors in an Asian-associated ancestry cluster than the approximately 710-donor mean. Most TCR sequences were observed very rarely across donors, whereas some public TCRs were present in many individuals. Linkage disequilibrium might explain the correlated functional status among segregating V segments, but an unknown experimental factor could not be ruled out.

In total, approximately 700 healthy bone marrow donors made up the cohort. At the time of sampling, every cohort member was nominally healthy, though immune exposures that went unrecorded were likely present. The donor tested CMV seronegative and was one of the 352 seronegative cohort members. Each donor provided a peripheral blood sample, and peripheral blood mononuclear cells were used for TCR beta sequencing. The Qiagen DNeasy Blood Extraction Kit was used to extract genomic DNA from the blood cell samples. Receptors were amplified or captured by the immunoSEQ multiplex PCR assay. The multiplex PCR relied on a mix of 60 forward primers for TCR Vbeta segments and 13 reverse primers for TCR Jbeta segments. The CDR3 region of rearranged TCR beta genes was amplified from genomic DNA by a multiplex PCR assay. On the Illumina HiSeq System, the amplified TCR beta libraries were sequenced as 87-base-pair reads. Processing in the source paper ran as follows. Across the 600 to 700 repertoires, a later analysis counted some 80 million unique TCR beta chains, 9 million to 14 million of which were shared by at least two donors. A nearest-neighbor algorithm error-corrected the raw reads and collapsed the reads into unique sequences, merging closely related sequences to remove PCR and sequencing errors. To assign V, D and J gene segments, CDR3 sequences were aligned to IMGT reference sequences. For a sequence to be retained, a match of at least six nucleotides was required to both a V gene segment and a J gene segment. A rearrangement was called productive if the CDR3 had no stop codons and remained in frame with V and J, and every other rearrangement was called non-productive. Following IMGT convention, CDR3 was defined as the stretch from the second conserved V-encoded cysteine to the conserved J-encoded phenylalanine. The earlier analysis of approximately 500 of the donors excluded sequences that lacked an unambiguous match to a single V gene segment. An earlier analysis of several hundred of the donors called V segments functional above 56.7% productive rearrangements and segregating when the between-donor standard deviation exceeded 5%. A statistical classification framework was developed to diagnose cytomegalovirus status using the catalog of TCR beta chain sequences. V and J gene assignment, in a later analysis, came from comparing TCR nucleotide sequences with IMGT/GENE-DB human TR gene sequences. Using the TCRdist pipeline, a later analysis assigned CDR3 sequences along with most-parsimonious VDJ recombination scenarios. A later analysis defined each TCR beta chain by its CDR3 amino acid sequence plus V-gene family, and excluded reads lacking a unique V-gene family. To address suspected cross-contamination and a sequencing artifact, a later analysis removed under 600 highly shared, low-generation-probability nucleotide sequences. For each public chain, a later analysis derived a clonal expansion index from normalized ranks of inferred template counts within each repertoire. In a later analysis, generation probabilities were computed using a VDJ recombination model fitted to out-of-frame rearrangements, and the results were checked against IGoR. In a later analysis, hypergeometric tests were used to score TCR-TCR, TCR-HLA and TCR-CMV co-occurrence, with a repertoire-size bias correction applied to TCR pairs. A later analysis estimated false discovery rates by permuting HLA or CMV assignments 20 times. A later analysis grouped co-occurring TCRs with DBSCAN, adding TCRdist sequence similarity when clustering within HLA-allele-positive subsets. Co-occurrence clustering excluded repertoires with fewer than 30,000 or more than 120,000 public chains, plus five with anomalous nucleotide sharing. Imported from immuneACCESS, the table was reduced by TCRdb to in-frame sequences with V and J called. These copies leave out some clones; in studies compared against another copy, an unresolved V gene accounts for under half, and the cause of the remainder is not known. V, J and clone size are those of that table, while D and trimming were read from the DNA. Present in this sample are around 150,000 clones, nearly 80% of which were seen just once. The top ten constitute about 0.66% of the sample.

The TCR comes from a male donor in good health and CMV-seronegative. This chain is built from TRBV7-8 and TRBJ1-2; the D gene is unclear. The sequenced sample was PBMCs. The CDR3 protein sequence reads: CASSFDTDYGYTF. The DNA reads TGTGCCAGCAGCTTTGATACGGACTATGGCTACACCTTC.